Below, one TCR beta chain is given with its context. Germline V gives CDR1 MDHEN, CDR2 SYDVKM. This CDR3 is 10 amino acids long. V was trimmed by 7 bases and J by 4 bases, leaving 4 bases between them. Treatment indicated: oral pan-JAK inhibitor, 5-10 mg twice daily. RNA was extracted and reverse transcribed into cDNA as the sequencing template. Clones were sequenced by immunoSEQ multiplex PCR, and TCRdb holds only the in-frame ones, with some missing. Of roughly 210,000 clones listed, 43% are singletons. This sample stems from a study of CD8+ T cells in alopecia areata. The sequence was collected from a human donor with alopecia areata. This material consisted of CD4+ T cells sorted from blood, taken around week 37, from a patient treated with tofacitinib. The J gene is TRBJ2-5, the V gene TRBV28, with D hard to call. The CDR3 nucleotides are TGTGCCAGCATGGGAGAGACCCAGTACTTC. Translating gives CASMGETQYF.